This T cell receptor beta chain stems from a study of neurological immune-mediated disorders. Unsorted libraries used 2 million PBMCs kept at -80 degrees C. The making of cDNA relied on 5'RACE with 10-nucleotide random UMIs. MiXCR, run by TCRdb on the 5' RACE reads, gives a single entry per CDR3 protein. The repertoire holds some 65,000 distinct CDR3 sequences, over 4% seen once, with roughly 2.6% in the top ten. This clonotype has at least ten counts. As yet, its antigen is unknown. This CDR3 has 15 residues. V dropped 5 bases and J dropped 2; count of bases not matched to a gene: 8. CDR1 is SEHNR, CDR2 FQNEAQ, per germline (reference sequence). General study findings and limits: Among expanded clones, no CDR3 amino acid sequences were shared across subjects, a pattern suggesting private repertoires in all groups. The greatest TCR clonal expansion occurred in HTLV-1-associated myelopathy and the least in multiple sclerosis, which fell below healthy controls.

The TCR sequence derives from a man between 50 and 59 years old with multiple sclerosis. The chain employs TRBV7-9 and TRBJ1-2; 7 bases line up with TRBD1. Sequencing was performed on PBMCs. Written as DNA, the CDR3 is TGTGCCAGCAGCGCCCCCTTACAGGGGAACTATGGCTACACCTTC. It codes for CASSAPLQGNYGYTF.